These T cell receptor beta chains were read from a single sample in a study of technical replicates of blood from a few donors. Sequencing used immunoSEQ multiplex PCR; TCRdb keeps in-frame clones, though not all of them. The data show tens of thousands of clones, 90% to 95% seen once. Sequencing input: PBMCs. These receptor sequences come from a human donor in good health. Some clones in this sample may be carry-over from other donors' samples. The CDR3 runs from the conserved cysteine through the conserved F or W. The order of the fields is V gene, D gene, clone size, J gene, CDR3 protein, CDR3 DNA. D genes are given only for firm matches. Clone size is shown for a subset of rows, as once, few, many or a class of expanded clone.

V gene: TRBV4-3
D gene: TRBD1
clone size: .
J gene: TRBJ1-1
CDR3 protein: CASTTDRGGTEAFF
CDR3 DNA: TGCGCCAGCACCACCGACAGGGGAGGGACTGAAGCTTTCTTT

V gene: TRBV30
D gene: TRBD1
clone size: .
J gene: TRBJ1-5
CDR3 protein: CAWSVDRERPQHF
CDR3 DNA: TGTGCCTGGAGTGTGGACAGGGAGAGGCCCCAGCATTTT

V gene: TRBV27
D gene: TRBD2
clone size: .
J gene: TRBJ2-1
CDR3 protein: CASSPTGTSPGNEQFF
CDR3 DNA: TGTGCCAGCAGTCCCACGGGGACTAGCCCCGGCAATGAGCAGTTCTTC

V gene: TRBV9
D gene: .
clone size: .
J gene: TRBJ1-5
CDR3 protein: CASSTHGGAGQPQHF
CDR3 DNA: TGTGCCAGCAGCACCCACGGGGGTGCGGGCCAGCCCCAGCATTTT

V gene: TRBV5-4
D gene: .
clone size: .
J gene: TRBJ1-2
CDR3 protein: CASNRDQGTYGYTF
CDR3 DNA: TGTGCCAGCAACAGAGATCAGGGTACCTATGGCTACACCTTC

V gene: TRBV7-2
D gene: TRBD1
clone size: .
J gene: TRBJ1-6
CDR3 protein: CASSLRARGDSPLHF
CDR3 DNA: TGTGCCAGCAGCTTAAGGGCCAGGGGGGATTCACCCCTCCACTTT

V gene: TRBV27
D gene: .
clone size: .
J gene: TRBJ1-2
CDR3 protein: CAVGQNYGYTF
CDR3 DNA: TGTGCCGTCGGACAGAACTATGGCTACACCTTC

V gene: TRBV7-6
D gene: TRBD1
clone size: .
J gene: TRBJ2-2
CDR3 protein: CASSSTGVGTGELFF
CDR3 DNA: TGTGCCAGCAGCTCGACAGGGGTGGGAACCGGGGAGCTGTTTTTT

V gene: TRBV10-3
D gene: TRBD1
clone size: .
J gene: TRBJ1-5
CDR3 protein: CAISDRDRGNSNQPQHF
CDR3 DNA: TGTGCCATCAGTGACCGGGACAGGGGGAATAGCAATCAGCCCCAGCATTTT

V gene: TRBV7-7
D gene: TRBD2
clone size: .
J gene: TRBJ2-5
CDR3 protein: CASSPGLAGGETQYF
CDR3 DNA: TGTGCCAGCAGTCCAGGACTAGCGGGAGGAGAGACCCAGTACTTC

V gene: TRBV11-3
D gene: TRBD1
clone size: .
J gene: TRBJ2-7
CDR3 protein: CASSQTGGDEQYF
CDR3 DNA: TGTGCCAGCTCCCAGACAGGGGGCGACGAGCAGTACTTC

V gene: TRBV6-5
D gene: .
clone size: .
J gene: TRBJ1-2
CDR3 protein: CASSSDAVGYTF
CDR3 DNA: TGTGCCAGCAGCTCAGACGCGGTGGGCTACACCTTC

V gene: TRBV30
D gene: .
clone size: .
J gene: TRBJ2-7
CDR3 protein: CACRHGSYEQYF
CDR3 DNA: TGTGCCTGTAGACATGGGTCCTACGAGCAGTACTTC

V gene: TRBV4-3
D gene: TRBD2
clone size: once
J gene: TRBJ2-3
CDR3 protein: CASSPRLAGADTQYF
CDR3 DNA: TGCGCCAGCAGCCCCCGACTAGCGGGAGCAGATACGCAGTATTTT

V gene: TRBV7-2
D gene: TRBD2
clone size: .
J gene: TRBJ2-5
CDR3 protein: CASSLALRGGGETQYF
CDR3 DNA: TGTGCCAGCAGCTTAGCGCTCCGGGGGGGCGGGGAGACCCAGTACTTC

V gene: TRBV15
D gene: TRBD1
clone size: .
J gene: TRBJ2-7
CDR3 protein: CATSRTDRVFYEQYF
CDR3 DNA: TGTGCCACCAGCAGGACAGACAGGGTTTTCTACGAGCAGTACTTC

V gene: TRBV7-2
D gene: TRBD1
clone size: once
J gene: TRBJ1-1
CDR3 protein: CASSSQGAGTEAFF
CDR3 DNA: TGTGCCAGCAGCTCACAGGGGGCGGGCACTGAAGCTTTCTTT

V gene: TRBV12-5
D gene: .
clone size: .
J gene: TRBJ1-1
CDR3 protein: CASGLGQTEAFF
CDR3 DNA: TGTGCTAGTGGTTTGGGTCAGACTGAAGCTTTCTTT

V gene: TRBV13
D gene: .
clone size: .
J gene: TRBJ2-7
CDR3 protein: CASSLGWGETSYEQYF
CDR3 DNA: TGTGCCAGCAGCTTAGGTTGGGGGGAGACCTCCTACGAGCAGTACTTC

V gene: TRBV19
D gene: TRBD1
clone size: .
J gene: TRBJ2-3
CDR3 protein: CASSDRAADTQYF
CDR3 DNA: TGTGCCAGTAGCGACAGGGCCGCAGATACGCAGTATTTT

V gene: TRBV2
D gene: TRBD1
clone size: .
J gene: TRBJ1-1
CDR3 protein: CASTRQGTAEAFF
CDR3 DNA: TGTGCCAGCACCAGACAGGGGACCGCTGAAGCTTTCTTT

V gene: TRBV5-4
D gene: .
clone size: .
J gene: TRBJ2-3
CDR3 protein: CASSLGREGDTQYF
CDR3 DNA: TGTGCCAGCAGCTTGGGCAGGGAAGGAGATACGCAGTATTTT

V gene: TRBV4-3
D gene: .
clone size: once
J gene: TRBJ2-7
CDR3 protein: CASSQEDSNSYEQYF
CDR3 DNA: TGCGCCAGCAGCCAAGAAGACTCGAACTCCTACGAGCAGTACTTC

V gene: TRBV2
D gene: TRBD1
clone size: .
J gene: TRBJ2-7
CDR3 protein: CASGDRRSYEQYF
CDR3 DNA: TGTGCCAGCGGGGACAGAAGGTCCTACGAGCAGTACTTC

V gene: TRBV10-3
D gene: .
clone size: .
J gene: TRBJ2-3
CDR3 protein: CAISEPAGSGDTQYF
CDR3 DNA: TGTGCCATCAGCGAGCCGGCGGGGAGCGGAGATACGCAGTATTTT

V gene: TRBV5-1
D gene: .
clone size: .
J gene: TRBJ1-1
CDR3 protein: CASSLGQGLGNTEAFF
CDR3 DNA: TGCGCCAGCAGCTTGGGCCAGGGTTTGGGGAATACTGAAGCTTTCTTT